The source of this TCR beta chain is a study of T-cell reconstitution after alpha-beta-depleted transplantation in children. Library preparation (for TCRbeta) was performed with unique molecular identifiers. One entry per CDR3 protein, called by TCRdb with MiXCR from the PCR reads. Among about 230,000 distinct CDR3 sequences listed, approximately 9.8% were seen once. The CDR3 spans 15 residues. With 4 bases removed from V and 2 bases from J, the gap between germline ends came to 16 bases. Germline-derived CDR1 and CDR2 are SGHRS and YFSETQ. This clonotype was counted many times. The source is a human donor who donated a stem cell graft to a child with SCID. The sequencing used PBMCs from the stem cell graft donor, collected from the stem cell graft. The gene calls are TRBV5-1 and TRBJ2-7, with D perhaps TRBD1 (6 bases). The CDR3 here is CASSTGTSKTYEQYF. CDR3 coding DNA: TGCGCCAGCAGCACCGGGACAAGTAAAACCTACGAGCAGTACTTC.